This section outlines one TCR beta chain sequence together with its context. The data derive from a study of blood T cell repertoires in COVID-19. Across the whole study: The origin of the acute and convalescent COVID-19 samples was the United States, Italy and Spain. From T cells, B-cell-depleted T cells, or PBMCs came the material, which was cDNA or gDNA.

In the study's own analysis: How many nucleated cells were present was estimated from reference gene primer amplification. The repertoire was sequenced with immunoSEQ multiplex PCR; TCRdb's copy has only in-frame clones and lacks some. Clone size and the V and J calls come from that table; the DNA yielded D and trimming. Here the sample spans some 160,000 clones, 85% being singletons. The CDR3 covers 16 residues. CDR1 MGHRA and CDR2 YSYEKL come from the germline V gene. The trim removed 0 bases at V and 4 bases at J, leaving 8 bases unmatched. This rearrangement joins TRBV4-1 to TRBJ1-2; TRBD1 aligns across 7 bases. This sequence originates from a woman in her thirties or forties who had recovered from COVID-19. Material: PBMCs or T cells enriched from blood (not recorded which). CDR3 coding DNA: TGCGCCAGCAGCCAAGATCTCGAGGGACAGCGCTATGGCTACACCTTC. This translates into CASSQDLEGQRYGYTF.